This T cell receptor beta chain was sequenced during a study of low-dose radiotherapy and immunotherapy resistance in tumors (dated by TCRdb to 2021 to 2024). Concerning the study at large: Patients in Cohort 1 were given 0.5 Gy per fraction every 2 weeks, and the prescribed total PTV dose was 6.5 Gy. Patients in Cohort 2 were given 1 Gy per fraction every two weeks, for a total of 13 Gy across 26 weeks. Nivolumab was administered intravenously as a 240 mg flat dose every two weeks, and ipilimumab was administered intravenously at 1 mg/kg every six weeks. Cyclophosphamide 200 mg/m2 was given intravenously every two weeks, one day before each radiation and immunotherapy administration. Aspirin 300 mg was taken orally once daily by patients for four cycles, starting on cycle 1 day 1. Trial participants were not randomized into treatment groups. Eight patients were included in the translational analysis: three from the first dose cohort and the first five from the second dose cohort.

This clonotype was recorded at least ten times. Its specific antigen is unknown. No much larger clonotype is one base removed from it; base qualities were not supplied. The sample's time point label, decoded: before trial treatment. Donors were enrolled in RACIN, a single-arm phase I dose-escalation trial in which nivolumab, ipilimumab, aspirin, low-dose cyclophosphamide and low-dose radiotherapy were combined. Eligible patients had advanced, TIL-negative solid tumors. The germline V gene encodes CDR1 DFQATT and CDR2 SNEGSKA (reference sequence). The CDR3 numbers 13 residues from cysteine through phenylalanine. The kept DNA is CDR3 alone, 39 bases in frame from the first base. The V end loses 0 bases and the J end loses 14 bases, and a stretch of 17 bases separates them. Sequencing instrument: Illumina HiSeq 2500. Superscript III and a set of TRAV- and TRBV-specific primers were used to synthesize first-strand cDNA, so that both TCRalpha and TCRbeta chains were covered. TCRs were amplified with Phusion for 15 to 25 PCR cycles using a constant-region primer together with the adapter attached to the V primers. The isolated mRNA was amplified using the MessageAmp II aRNA Amplification Kit, with in vitro transcription performed for about 16 hours at 37 degrees C. The Dynabeads mRNA DIRECT Purification Kit was used to isolate the mRNA for TCR sequencing. Indexed Illumina adapters were added in a second approximately 25-cycle Phusion PCR, and the resulting products were purified with AMPure XP beads. In the paper's pipeline: Using custom Perl scripts, TCR sequences encoding the same protein were pooled, out-of-frame sequences were removed, and the abundance of each clonotype was computed. Any TCR sequence backed by just one read was left out of the analysis. Repertoire metrics included Shannon entropy, Gini index, clonality, richness, and frequency of TCRs shared between repertoires. TCRdb handled the public reads itself, with Q25 trimming in fastp and clone calling in MiXCR, and kept productive beta chains. Rows are unified per CDR3 protein, each entry keeping the most common DNA and genes. None of the V and J calls come from the authors' own analysis; TCRdb made them. This sample is represented by 70,000 to 95,000 distinct CDR3 sequences; roughly a sixth of them were singletons. The ten largest clones capture roughly 3% of the sample.

The sequence was collected from a male donor with prostate cancer. In this chain, TRBV20-1 is recombined with TRBJ1-5; a tentative D call is TRBD1 (5 bases match). The sequencing used PBMCs, collected before treatment. At the DNA level, the sequence is TGCAGTGCTAGAGACGCGTCCGGGGGATTCAAGCATTTT. This sequence encodes CSARDASGGFKHF.